One and the same sample provided the 9 T cell receptor beta chains below, sequenced in a study of human T cells and chemical hapten exposure (dated by TCRdb to the early 2020s). The time point label corresponds to: pre-sensitization, week 0. Sample treatment or condition, as interpreted from the label and publication: therapeutic diphenylcyclopropenone sensitization with weekly scalp DPC. The library was built by means of RACE. The sequencer listed for this sample is NextSeq 500. TCRdb reprocessing: public reads trimmed at Q25 with fastp, clones called with MiXCR, in-frame beta chains kept. Each record represents a unique CDR3 protein, reported with the most common genes and DNA among its rows. The table for this sample lists a few hundred thousand distinct CDR3 sequences; 5% to 6.5% of them were counted only once. The ten largest make up approximately 8.2% of the sample. Sequenced material: whole blood, taken in connection with sensitization to the hapten diphenylcyclopropenone (DPC). The receptors derive from a young woman with alopecia areata. Some clones in this sample may be carry-over from other donors' samples.

There are a few counts of this clonotype. The chain combines TRBV5-6 with TRBJ1-5, with a weak D call TRBD1 (6 bases). Germline V gene data show CDR1 as SGHDT and CDR2 as YYEEEE. Trimming stripped 3 bases from V and 2 bases from J, with 27 bases between. The CDR3 contains 20 residues. CDR3 residues: CASSWGDRIRFFSGNQPQHF. CDR3 sequence (DNA): TGTGCCAGCAGCTGGGGAGACAGGATTCGCTTTTTTAGCGGCAATCAGCCCCAGCATTTT.

The rearrangement joins TRBV9 to TRBJ2-7; D uncertain. The V end was cut by 5 bases, the J end by 3 bases, with 12 bases between. The CDR3 is 13 amino acids. Germline V gene data show CDR1 as SGDLS and CDR2 as YYNGEE. CDR3 sequence reads: CASSDPHGYEQYF. The CDR3 DNA reads as TGTGCCAGCAGTGATCCCCACGGCTACGAGCAGTACTTC.

This clonotype was seen repeatedly, ten times or more. This chain joins TRBV6-2 or TRBV6-3 and TRBJ2-7; TRBD1 matches 7 bases. The CDR3 consists of 15 residues. Germline V lookup: CDR1 MNHEY, CDR2 SVGEGT. V trimming: 4 bases; J trimming: 2 bases; junction bases outside the gene matches: 8. CDR3 sequence (DNA): TGTGCCAGCAGTTCCTTCATCCAGGGGGCCTACGAGCAGTACTTC. This translates into CASSSFIQGAYEQYF.

This sequence joins TRBV6-5 and TRBJ2-3; either TRBD1 or TRBD2 may supply D (6 bases each). Germline CDR1 reads MNHEY; CDR2 reads SVGAGI. The V gene lost 0 bases and the J gene lost 6 bases, with 31 bases spanning the gap. The CDR3 loop spans 21 amino acids. CDR3 sequence (DNA): TGTGCCAGCAGTTACTCGTATCCGGGGGCCATTCGGGACTCCCCCCCGGATACGCAGTATTTT. Amino acids: CASSYSYPGAIRDSPPDTQYF.

A few counts support this clonotype. This chain links TRBV20-1 with TRBJ1-4, with 12 bases that match TRBD1. CDR1 and CDR2 (germline): DFQATT, SNEGSKA (reference sequence). V was pared by 1 base and J by 8 bases, with 11 bases of the junction left unmatched. The CDR3 sequence is 17 residues long. In DNA, the CDR3 is TGCAGTGCTAGAGCAATAGTGGGACAGGGGGCAGGAGAAAAACTGTTTTTT. It is translated as CSARAIVGQGAGEKLFF.

The J gene is TRBJ2-3, the V gene TRBV20-1; 14 bases are a match to TRBD2. Unmatched junction bases numbered 12, after V lost 5 bases and J lost 5 bases. The CDR3 runs 17 residues. In germline, CDR1 is DFQATT, CDR2 SNEGSKA (reference sequence). CDR3 sequence: CSAHGGTSGGRGDTQYF. The CDR3 nucleotides are TGCAGTGCTCACGGCGGGACTAGCGGGGGCCGGGGAGATACGCAGTATTTT.

The genes are TRBV12-3 or TRBV12-4 and TRBJ2-1; 11 bases match TRBD2. J was trimmed by 8 bases and V by 5 bases; bases with no gene match: 11. The CDR3 has 16 residues. The CDR3 DNA reads as TGTGCCAGCAGTCCCCCCACTAGCGGGGGTAGCGATGAGCAGTTCTTC. This sequence encodes CASSPPTSGGSDEQFF.

This clonotype was observed many times. V gene TRBV7-2 combines with J gene TRBJ2-5; D remains unclear. Per the germline V gene, CDR1 is SGHTA and CDR2 is FQGNSA. This CDR3 comprises 14 residues. The V and J ends lost 4 bases and 5 bases respectively, with 14 bases between them. The CDR3 reads CASSSWRNEETQYF. CDR3 DNA sequence: TGTGCCAGCAGCTCTTGGAGAAATGAGGAGACCCAGTACTTC.

The CDR3 loop reads CASSPEQITDTQYF. CDR3 in DNA: TGTGCCAGCAGCCCCGAGCAGATCACAGATACGCAGTATTTT. The V call is TRBV7-2, the J call TRBJ2-3, with D uncertain. V shed 5 bases and J shed 2 bases, with 11 bases lying between them. CDR1 SGHTA and CDR2 FQGNSA come from the germline V gene. The CDR3 loop spans 14 amino acids.